These T cell receptor beta chains were read from a single sample in a study of blood T cell repertoires in COVID-19. Produced via immunoSEQ multiplex PCR; TCRdb's table is partial and in-frame only. The table includes 200,000 to 300,000 clones, just over 85% detected once. The specimen sequenced was PBMCs or T cells enriched from blood (not recorded which). These TCRs come from a man aged 40-50 years who had recovered from COVID-19. Each CDR3 is given with its conserved first and last residue. A D gene is named only where the DNA matches it firmly. Some rows have no size entry. The others give once, few or many, or a class for an expanded clone.

size | J | V | D | CDR3 | DNA
once | TRBJ2-1 | TRBV24-1 | NA | CATSSGDPPYNEQFF | TGTGCCACCAGTTCGGGGGACCCTCCCTACAATGAGCAGTTCTTC
few | TRBJ1-5 | TRBV7-9 | TRBD1 | CASSPGQGNQPQHF | TGTGCCAGCAGCCCCGGACAGGGCAATCAGCCCCAGCATTTT
NA | TRBJ2-1 | TRBV11-2 | NA | CASSSGGTTSSYNEQFF | TGTGCCAGCAGCAGCGGCGGGACGACGAGCTCCTACAATGAGCAGTTCTTC
NA | TRBJ1-2 | TRBV12-3/TRBV12-4 | NA | CASSFVGSGYTF | TGTGCCAGCAGCTTTGTGGGGAGTGGCTACACCTTC
NA | TRBJ2-1 | TRBV20-1 | NA | CSASLENYNEQFF | TGCAGTGCTAGTTTGGAGAATTACAATGAGCAGTTCTTC
NA | TRBJ1-4 | TRBV21-1 | NA | CASTKRINGRGDEKLFF | TGTGCCAGCACCAAAAGAATTAACGGCAGGGGGGACGAAAAACTGTTTTTT
NA | TRBJ2-5 | TRBV18 | TRBD1 | CASSPTGGRETQYF | TGTGCCAGCTCACCGACAGGGGGTCGGGAGACCCAGTACTTC
NA | TRBJ2-7 | TRBV11-1 | NA | CASGRLVYEQYF | TGTGCCAGCGGAAGACTGGTCTACGAGCAGTACTTC
NA | TRBJ1-5 | TRBV7-9 | NA | CASSLGGPQHF | TGTGCCAGCAGTCTGGGGGGGCCCCAGCATTTT
NA | TRBJ2-1 | TRBV10-3 | TRBD1 | CATIPGQGHNEQFF | TGTGCCACCATTCCGGGACAGGGTCACAATGAGCAGTTCTTC
NA | TRBJ1-6 | TRBV6-5 | TRBD1 | CASSYSRSGQRPLHF | TGTGCCAGCAGTTACTCGAGGTCGGGACAGAGACCCCTCCACTTT
NA | TRBJ2-3 | TRBV4-1 | TRBD2 | CASSQGLGSGRFSTDTQYF | TGCGCCAGCAGCCAAGGATTAGGTAGCGGGAGGTTTAGCACAGATACGCAGTATTTT
NA | TRBJ1-1 | TRBV6-5 | NA | CASSYSGGWGTEAFF | TGTGCCAGCAGTTACTCAGGGGGATGGGGCACTGAAGCTTTCTTT
NA | TRBJ2-7 | TRBV3-1/TRBV3-2 | NA | CASSGDWRYEQYF | TGTGCCAGCAGCGGGGACTGGCGCTACGAGCAGTACTTC
NA | TRBJ2-5 | TRBV23-1 | TRBD2 | CASSPGLADPQETQYF | TGCGCCAGCAGTCCGGGACTAGCGGACCCCCAAGAGACCCAGTACTTC
NA | TRBJ2-7 | TRBV15 | NA | CATSTGTGSYEQYF | TGTGCCACCAGCACAGGCACAGGGAGCTACGAGCAGTACTTC
NA | TRBJ1-1 | TRBV5-1 | TRBD1 | CASSPPDRGTEAFF | TGCGCCAGCAGCCCCCCGGACAGGGGCACTGAAGCTTTCTTT
NA | TRBJ2-3 | TRBV2 | NA | CASSPELGDTQYF | TGTGCCAGCAGTCCAGAACTAGGCGATACGCAGTATTTT
NA | TRBJ2-7 | TRBV19 | TRBD1 | CATQMQGAYEQYF | TGTGCCACCCAAATGCAGGGGGCTTACGAGCAGTACTTC
NA | TRBJ2-3 | TRBV7-9 | NA | CASSLGWGEPDSDTQYF | TGTGCCAGCAGCTTAGGCTGGGGGGAGCCCGATTCAGATACGCAGTATTTT
NA | TRBJ2-2 | TRBV7-2 | NA | CASSRGQPTGELFF | TGTGCCAGCAGCCGGGGACAACCCACCGGGGAGCTGTTTTTT
NA | TRBJ2-4 | TRBV7-3 | TRBD1 | CASSRDRGKNIQYF | TGTGCCAGCAGCAGAGACAGGGGTAAAAACATTCAGTACTTC
NA | TRBJ2-6 | TRBV19 | NA | CASSRGVSSGANVLTF | TGTGCCAGTAGTAGGGGAGTTAGCTCTGGGGCCAACGTCCTGACTTTC
NA | TRBJ1-3 | TRBV18 | NA | CASSPILSGNTIYF | TGTGCCAGCTCACCAATCCTCTCTGGAAACACCATATATTTT
NA | TRBJ2-7 | TRBV11-2 | TRBD2 | CASSFGLAGYEQYF | TGTGCCAGCAGCTTCGGACTAGCGGGGTACGAGCAGTACTTC
NA | TRBJ1-4 | TRBV9 | TRBD1 | CASNDRGTTNEKLFF | TGTGCCAGCAATGACAGGGGAACAACTAATGAAAAACTGTTTTTT
NA | TRBJ2-1 | TRBV5-1 | TRBD2 | CASSPTGLAGDLNEQFF | TGCGCCAGCAGCCCAACGGGACTAGCGGGAGATCTCAATGAGCAGTTCTTC
NA | TRBJ2-1 | TRBV5-6 | NA | CASSLQVGGRHEQFF | TGTGCCAGCAGCTTGCAGGTAGGGGGTAGGCATGAGCAGTTCTTC
NA | TRBJ2-1 | TRBV7-2 | TRBD1 | CASSSTGQGFEQFF | TGTGCCAGCAGCTCAACAGGACAGGGGTTTGAGCAGTTCTTC
NA | TRBJ2-1 | TRBV5-4 | NA | CASSLGGGTLYNEQFF | TGTGCCAGCAGCTTGGGTGGGGGGACCTTGTACAATGAGCAGTTCTTC
NA | TRBJ2-7 | TRBV4-1 | TRBD1 | CASSRASRDRGYEQYF | TGCGCCAGCAGCCGGGCCTCCCGGGACAGAGGATACGAGCAGTACTTC
NA | TRBJ2-7 | TRBV30 | TRBD2 | CAWSLSIPGLAGGSYEQYF | TGTGCCTGGAGTCTCTCAATTCCGGGACTAGCGGGAGGGAGTTACGAGCAGTACTTC
few | TRBJ2-4 | TRBV9 | NA | CASSAGTRGIQYF | TGTGCCAGCAGCGCCGGGACTCGCGGCATTCAGTACTTC
NA | TRBJ1-1 | TRBV10-1 | TRBD1 | CASSEINKGAVTEAFF | TGCGCCAGCAGTGAGATTAATAAGGGGGCTGTCACTGAAGCTTTCTTT
NA | TRBJ1-2 | TRBV6-5 | TRBD1 | CASLDPGQGIHGYTF | TGTGCCAGCCTTGATCCGGGACAGGGGATCCATGGCTACACCTTC
NA | TRBJ2-7 | TRBV11-2 | TRBD1 | CASSSQGGSYEQYF | TGTGCCAGCAGCTCACAGGGGGGATCCTACGAGCAGTACTTC
NA | TRBJ1-2 | TRBV11-3 | NA | CASSHRSGVGYTF | TGTGCCAGCAGCCACCGCTCCGGGGTAGGCTACACCTTC
NA | TRBJ2-2 | TRBV7-9 | TRBD2 | CASSLSVAGEGTGELFF | TGTGCCAGCAGCTTATCCGTAGCGGGAGAGGGCACCGGGGAGCTGTTTTTT
NA | TRBJ1-4 | TRBV9 | NA | CASSVVSGEKLFF | TGTGCCAGCAGCGTAGTATCGGGGGAAAAACTGTTTTTT
NA | TRBJ1-5 | TRBV7-2 | NA | CASSLARGNQPQHF | TGTGCCAGCAGCTTAGCCCGCGGCAATCAGCCCCAGCATTTT
NA | TRBJ1-2 | TRBV5-4 | NA | CASSLGPGANYGYTF | TGTGCCAGCAGCTTGGGTCCAGGGGCTAACTATGGCTACACCTTC
NA | TRBJ1-4 | TRBV7-9 | NA | CASSSSRTTNEKLFF | TGTGCCAGCAGCTCCAGTCGCACAACTAATGAAAAACTGTTTTTT
NA | TRBJ2-7 | TRBV11-2 | NA | CASSLARGGWSYEQYF | TGTGCCAGCAGCTTAGCTAGGGGGGGATGGTCCTACGAGCAGTACTTC
NA | TRBJ2-3 | TRBV6-1 | NA | CASSEDNSPQYF | TGTGCCAGCAGTGAAGATAACTCTCCGCAGTATTTT
NA | TRBJ1-1 | TRBV4-3 | TRBD1 | CASSQDGQGEAFF | TGCGCCAGCAGCCAAGATGGACAGGGGGAAGCTTTCTTT
few | TRBJ2-1 | TRBV20-1 | TRBD2 | CSASTGTSTGKFF | TGCAGTGCTAGTACCGGGACTAGCACGGGAAAGTTCTTC